In its sample, the clone carrying this TCR beta chain was seen many times. The antigen is undetermined. TCRdb independently ran MiXCR on the reads; one entry per CDR3 protein. The repertoire holds more than 10,000 distinct CDR3 sequences, with 25% to 35% as singletons. CDR1 is MDHEN, CDR2 SYDVKM, per germline. The V segment lost 5 bases and the J segment 4 bases; nucleotides outside the gene matches: 5. CDR3 length: 14 residues. This entry comes from a study of liver allograft versus peripheral blood T cells. Study-wide background: The study compared liver allograft T cell receptor repertoires against peripheral blood repertoires of liver transplant recipients. Study-level findings and limits: Repertoires of T cell receptors that resided inside liver allografts reportedly differed from those in peripheral blood.

V gene TRBV28 combines with J gene TRBJ2-5; TRBD1 matches 9 bases. The origin of this receptor is a human patient who had a liver transplant. Some T cells may have come from the graft donor. The CDR3 sequence is CASSHGTGSETQYF. CDR3 in DNA: TGTGCCAGCAGTCATGGGACAGGGTCAGAGACCCAGTACTTC.